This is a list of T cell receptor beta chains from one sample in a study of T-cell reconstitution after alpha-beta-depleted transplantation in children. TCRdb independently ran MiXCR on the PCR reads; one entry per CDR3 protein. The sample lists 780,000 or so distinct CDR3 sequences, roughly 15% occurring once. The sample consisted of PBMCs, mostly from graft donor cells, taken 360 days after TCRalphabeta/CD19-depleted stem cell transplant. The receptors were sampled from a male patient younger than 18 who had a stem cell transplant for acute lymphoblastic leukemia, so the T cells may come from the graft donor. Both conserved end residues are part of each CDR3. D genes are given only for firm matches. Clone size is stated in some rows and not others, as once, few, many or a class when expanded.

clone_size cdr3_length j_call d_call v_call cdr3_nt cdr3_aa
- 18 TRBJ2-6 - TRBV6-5 TGTGCCAGCAGTTACGAGGGCAGGTTCTACTCTGGGGCCAACGTCCTGACTTTC CASSYEGRFYSGANVLTF
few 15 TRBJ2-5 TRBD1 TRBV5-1 TGCGCCAGCAGCGTGGACAGGGTGAACCAAGAGACCCAGTACTTC CASSVDRVNQETQYF
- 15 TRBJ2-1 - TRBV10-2 TGCGCCAGCAGGAGGGACGCATCTAACTACAATGAGCAGTTCTTC CASRRDASNYNEQFF
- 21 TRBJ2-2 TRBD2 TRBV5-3 TGTGCCAGAAGCCCCCCCGGGACTAGCGGGCCAGTTACCACGAACACCGGGGAGCTGTTTTTT CARSPPGTSGPVTTNTGELFF
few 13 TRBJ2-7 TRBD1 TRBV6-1 TGTGCCAGCGGCCTAGGACAGGGCAACGAGCAGTACTTC CASGLGQGNEQYF
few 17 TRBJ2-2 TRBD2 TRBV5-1 TGCGCCAGCAGCTTGCTTGGACTAGCGGGAGGCACCGGGGAGCTGTTTTTT CASSLLGLAGGTGELFF
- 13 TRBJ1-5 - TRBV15 TGTGCCACCAGCCCCCGAACAGTACAGCCCCAGCATTTT CATSPRTVQPQHF
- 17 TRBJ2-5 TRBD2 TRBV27 TGTGCCAGCAGTTTAGGACTAGCGGGAGTTGGAGAAGAGACCCAGTACTTC CASSLGLAGVGEETQYF
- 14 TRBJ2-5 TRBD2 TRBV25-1 TGTGCCAGCAGTACCCTAGCGGGTAAAGAGACCCAGTACTTC CASSTLAGKETQYF
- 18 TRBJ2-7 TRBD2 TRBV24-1 TGTGCCACCAGTGACTCCAAGGGACTAGCGGGAAACTCCTACGAGCAGTACTTC CATSDSKGLAGNSYEQYF
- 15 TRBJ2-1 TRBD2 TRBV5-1 TGCGCCAGCAGCTTGTCCCGGGAGGGCCCTAGTGAGCAGTTCTTC CASSLSREGPSEQFF
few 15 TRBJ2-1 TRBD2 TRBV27 TGTGCCAGCAGTTCCGAGGGACTAGCGGGATCGGTTAGACAATTC CASSSEGLAGSVRQF
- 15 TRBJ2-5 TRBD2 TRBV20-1 TGCAGTGCTAGGCCAGGAGCGGGAGGGAAGGAGACCCAGTACTTC CSARPGAGGKETQYF
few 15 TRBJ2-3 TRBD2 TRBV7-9 TGTGCCAGCAGTTCGATCGGGACTAACACAGATACGCAGTATTTT CASSSIGTNTDTQYF
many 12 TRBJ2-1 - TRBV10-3 TGTGCCATCAGTGCCGCTGGGAATGAGCAGTTCTTC CAISAAGNEQFF
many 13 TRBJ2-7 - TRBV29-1 TGCAGCGTCCGTTCAGGCCATCTCTACGAGCAGTACTTC CSVRSGHLYEQYF
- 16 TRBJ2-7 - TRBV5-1 TGCGCCAGCAGCTGGACCCGGGACAAACTATCCTACGAGCAGTACTTC CASSWTRDKLSYEQYF
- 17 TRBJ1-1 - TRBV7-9 TGTGCCAGCAGCTCGGGGGGTCGTTTCGGGGTCGGCACTGAAGCTTTCTTT CASSSGGRFGVGTEAFF
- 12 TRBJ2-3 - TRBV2 TGTGCCAGCACGATGGGGACAGATACGCAGTATTTT CASTMGTDTQYF
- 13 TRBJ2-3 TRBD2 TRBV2 TGTGCCAGCAGTACTTCCCCGGGAGGGTCGCAGTATTTT CASSTSPGGSQYF
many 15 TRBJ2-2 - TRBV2 TGTGCCAGCAACACCGGGACAAGGCGGACCGGGGAGCTGTTTTTT CASNTGTRRTGELFF
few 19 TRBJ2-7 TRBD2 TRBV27 TGTGCCAGCAGTACGGGTCGACTAGCGGGTGCCTATCGAACCTACGAGCAGTACTTC CASSTGRLAGAYRTYEQYF
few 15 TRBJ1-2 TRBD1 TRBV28 TGTGCCAGCAGTACTGGCGGGACAGGGGATTATGGCTACACCTTC CASSTGGTGDYGYTF
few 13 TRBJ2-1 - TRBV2 TGTGCCCGCAGGGTACAGAAATACAATGAGCAGTTCTTC CARRVQKYNEQFF
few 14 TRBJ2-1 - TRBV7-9 TGTGCCAGCAGCTTACACCTAGGATACAATGAGCAGTTCTTC CASSLHLGYNEQFF
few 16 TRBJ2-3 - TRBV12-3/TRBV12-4 TGTGCCAGCAGTTTATTTGAAGGTCCCAGGGCAGATACGCAGTATTTT CASSLFEGPRADTQYF
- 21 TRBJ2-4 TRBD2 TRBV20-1 TGCAGTGCTAGAGATCTTCTCGGGCGGACTAGCGGGAATCTAGCCAAAAACATTCAGTACTTC CSARDLLGRTSGNLAKNIQYF
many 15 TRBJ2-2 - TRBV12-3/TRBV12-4 TGTGCCAGCAGTTTTGGGACACCGAACACCGGGGAGCTGTTTTTT CASSFGTPNTGELFF
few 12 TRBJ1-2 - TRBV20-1 TGCAGTGCTGCCCCGCAGGGTCAGGGCTACACCTTC CSAAPQGQGYTF
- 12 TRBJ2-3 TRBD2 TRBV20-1 TGCAGTGCCAGAGATGGGCTAGCGGGGAAGTATTTT CSARDGLAGKYF
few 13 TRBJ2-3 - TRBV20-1 TGCAGTGCTAGAGATCTGCCCACAGATACGCAGTATTTT CSARDLPTDTQYF
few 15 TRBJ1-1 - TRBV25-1 TGTGCCAGCAGCCGCCTGGGGAAAACGGGGACTGAAGCTTTCTTT CASSRLGKTGTEAFF
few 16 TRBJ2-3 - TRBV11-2 TGTGCCAGCAGCTTGAGGGTGTCCTATTTGACAGATACGCAGTATTTT CASSLRVSYLTDTQYF
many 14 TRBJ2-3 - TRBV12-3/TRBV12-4 TGTGCCAGCACCTCCGGACTATTCACAGATACGCAGTATTTT CASTSGLFTDTQYF
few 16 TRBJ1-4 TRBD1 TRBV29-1 TGCAGCGTTGCTAGGGCAGGGGGCAATAAGGATGAAAAACTGTTTTTT CSVARAGGNKDEKLFF
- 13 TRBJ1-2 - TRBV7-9 TGTGCCAGCAGCAAACAGACAGATTATGGCTACACCTTC CASSKQTDYGYTF
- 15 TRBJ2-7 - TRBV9 TGTGCCAGCAGCGTAACAGGACAGCTAAACTACGAGCAGTACTTC CASSVTGQLNYEQYF
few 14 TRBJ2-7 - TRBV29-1 TGCAGCGTTGCTCGGCGGGACAGAAACTACGAGCAGTACTTC CSVARRDRNYEQYF
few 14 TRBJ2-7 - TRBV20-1 TGCAGTGCTAGAGATTCCGCAAGGTCCTACGAGCAGTACTTC CSARDSARSYEQYF
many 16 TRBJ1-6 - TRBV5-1 TGCGCCAGCAGCTTGGGAGCATCCCCGGATGGTTCACCCCTCCACTTT CASSLGASPDGSPLHF
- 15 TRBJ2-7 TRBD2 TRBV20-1 TGCAGTGCTAGTGAGATAGCGGGAGTTTTCTACGAGCAGTACTTC CSASEIAGVFYEQYF
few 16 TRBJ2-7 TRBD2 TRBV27 TGTGCCAGCAGTTTCTTAGCGGGAGTAACTTTCTACGAGCAGTACTTC CASSFLAGVTFYEQYF
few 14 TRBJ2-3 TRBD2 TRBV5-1 TGCGCCAGCAGCTTCTTGGGGGGGACTTATACGCAGTATTTT CASSFLGGTYTQYF
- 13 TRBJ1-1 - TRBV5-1 TGCGCCAGCAAGGGAGGCAGGCGCGCTGAAGCTTTCTTT CASKGGRRAEAFF
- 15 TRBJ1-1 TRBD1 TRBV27 TGTGCCAGCAACCGGGACAGGGGACCCCCCACTGAAGCTTTCTTT CASNRDRGPPTEAFF
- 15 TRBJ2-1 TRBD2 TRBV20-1 TGCAGTGTTACCAATAGCGGGAGGGCCAGGACCGAGCAGTTCTTC CSVTNSGRARTEQFF
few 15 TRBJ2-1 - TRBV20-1 TGCAGTGCTAGCTACGACCGGGACGCTTACAATGAGCAGTTCTTC CSASYDRDAYNEQFF